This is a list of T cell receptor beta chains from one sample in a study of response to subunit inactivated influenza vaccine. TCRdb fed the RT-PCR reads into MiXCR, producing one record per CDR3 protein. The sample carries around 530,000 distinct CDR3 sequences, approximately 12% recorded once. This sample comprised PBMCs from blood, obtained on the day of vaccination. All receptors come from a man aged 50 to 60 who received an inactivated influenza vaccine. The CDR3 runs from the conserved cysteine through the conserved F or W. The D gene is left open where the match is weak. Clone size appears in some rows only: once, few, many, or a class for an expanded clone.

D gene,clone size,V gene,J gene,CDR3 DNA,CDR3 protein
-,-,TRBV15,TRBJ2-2,TGTGCCACCAGCAGAGAACTCCCCGGGAGCTTAGTTACCGGGGAGCTGTTTTTT,CATSRELPGSLVTGELFF
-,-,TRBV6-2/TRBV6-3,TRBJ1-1,TGTGCCAGCAGTTACGTTGGGCAGTCTTTTTACGGCACTGAAGCTTTCTTT,CASSYVGQSFYGTEAFF
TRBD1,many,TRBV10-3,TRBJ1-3,TGTGCCATCAGCCCGGGACAGGGGAATCGGGACACCATATATTTT,CAISPGQGNRDTIYF
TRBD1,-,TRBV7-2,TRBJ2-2,TGTGCCAGCAGCTTATGGGGACAGACCGGGGAGCTGTTTTTT,CASSLWGQTGELFF
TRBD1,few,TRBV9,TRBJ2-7,TGTGCCAGCAGCGCACAGGGGGCATACCACGAGCAGTACTTC,CASSAQGAYHEQYF
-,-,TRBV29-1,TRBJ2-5,TGCAGCGTTGAACGGCGGACCCAAGAGACCCAGTACTTC,CSVERRTQETQYF
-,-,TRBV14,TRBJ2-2,TGTGCCAGCCAGGGGTTCGGGGAGCTGTTTTTT,CASQGFGELFF
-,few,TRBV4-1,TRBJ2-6,TGCGCCAGCAGCCAAGTTGCAAGGACAGCTACCTCTGGGGCCAACGTCCTGACTTTC,CASSQVARTATSGANVLTF
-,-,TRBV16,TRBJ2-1,TGTGCCAGCAGCCTAACGCTGGACAATGAGCAGTTCTTC,CASSLTLDNEQFF
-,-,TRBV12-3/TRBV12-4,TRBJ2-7,TGTGCCAGCAGTTTAGGTTCCTGGGAGCAGTACTTC,CASSLGSWEQYF
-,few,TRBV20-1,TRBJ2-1,TGCAGTGCTAGAGATTCGGGCCACAATGAGCAGTTCTTC,CSARDSGHNEQFF
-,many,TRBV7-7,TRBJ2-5,TGTGCTAGCAGCTTACGGTTGGGAATCCAAGAGACCCAGTACTTC,CASSLRLGIQETQYF
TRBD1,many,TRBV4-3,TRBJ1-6,TGCGCCAGCAGCCAAGAACCCCAAGACAGGGCTCGCTATAATTCACCCCTCCACTTT,CASSQEPQDRARYNSPLHF
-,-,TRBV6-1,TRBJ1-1,TGTGCCAGCAGCAACGCGGGGTCGGGCACTGAAGCTTTCTTT,CASSNAGSGTEAFF
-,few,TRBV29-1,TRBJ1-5,TGCAGCGTAGTCACAGGGTCTAGCAATCAGCCCCAGCATTTT,CSVVTGSSNQPQHF
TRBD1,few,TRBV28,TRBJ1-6,TGTGCCAGCAGTTTAAGCGACAGGGGAAATTCACCCCTCCACTTT,CASSLSDRGNSPLHF
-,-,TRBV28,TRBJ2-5,TGTGCCAGCAGTTTTGCTTGGCTTGAGACCCAGTACTTC,CASSFAWLETQYF
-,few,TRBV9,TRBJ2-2,TGTGCCAGCAGGGGACGGACTCCGGACACCGGGGAGCTGTTTTTT,CASRGRTPDTGELFF
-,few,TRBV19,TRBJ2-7,TGTGCCAGTAGTATCACTCCAACCTACGAGCAGTACTTC,CASSITPTYEQYF
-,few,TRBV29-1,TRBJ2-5,TGCAGCGTTGAAAAGGGGGGCGCGGGAGAGACCCAGTACTTC,CSVEKGGAGETQYF
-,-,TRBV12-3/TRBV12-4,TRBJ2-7,TGTGCCAGCAGTTTATATGGGGCAAAACGGCCCTACGAGCAGTACTTC,CASSLYGAKRPYEQYF
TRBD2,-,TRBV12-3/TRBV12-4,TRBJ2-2,TGTGCCAGCAAAGGTGCGGGAGACACCGGGGAGCTGTTTTTT,CASKGAGDTGELFF
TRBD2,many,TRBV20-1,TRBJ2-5,TGCAGTGGGACTAGCGGGGTACAAGAGACCCAGTACTTC,CSGTSGVQETQYF
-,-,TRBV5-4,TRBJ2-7,TGTGCCAGCAGCTTGGCCGGTGCGGGGAAATACGAGCAGTACTTC,CASSLAGAGKYEQYF
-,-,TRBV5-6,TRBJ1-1,TGTGCCAGCAGCCGGTACACTGAAGCTTTCTTT,CASSRYTEAFF
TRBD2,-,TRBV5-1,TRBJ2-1,TGCGCCAGCAGCTTGGGATTGCGGGGACTAGCGGTCAACAATGAGCAGTTCTTC,CASSLGLRGLAVNNEQFF
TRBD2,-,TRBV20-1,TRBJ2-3,TGCAGTGCTAGGCGGGGGGGCCCCACAGATACGCAGTATTTT,CSARRGGPTDTQYF
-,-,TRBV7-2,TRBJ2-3,TGTGCCAGCAGGCGAACGGTTCTCACAGATACGCAGTATTTT,CASRRTVLTDTQYF
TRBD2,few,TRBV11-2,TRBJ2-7,TGTGCCAGCAGCAGGTTAGCGGGAAGGCTTTACGAGCAGTACTTC,CASSRLAGRLYEQYF
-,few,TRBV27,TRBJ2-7,TGTGCCAGCAGTTTGACCGGGGGGCTCTACGAGCAGTACTTC,CASSLTGGLYEQYF
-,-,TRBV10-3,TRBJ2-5,TGTGCCATCAGTGAGACCCAAGGTAGTGGGGCTCGGTTGGAGACCCAGTACTTC,CAISETQGSGARLETQYF
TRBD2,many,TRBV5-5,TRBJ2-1,TGTGCCAGCAGCTATTCAAATAGCGGGGGGGCCTTTGAGCAGTTCTTC,CASSYSNSGGAFEQFF
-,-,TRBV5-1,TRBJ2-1,TGCGCCAGCAGCCAAAAAGACAGCTACAATGAGCAGTTCTTC,CASSQKDSYNEQFF
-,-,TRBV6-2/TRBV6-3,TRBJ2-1,TGTGCCAGCAGTATGACCGATACGGATGAGCAGTTCTTC,CASSMTDTDEQFF
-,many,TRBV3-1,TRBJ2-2,TGTGCCAGCAGCCAAGGGGCCACGTCGGGGGAGCTGTTTTTT,CASSQGATSGELFF
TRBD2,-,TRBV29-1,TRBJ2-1,TGCAGCGTGACCCCGGGCGGGAGGTTGTACAATGAGCAGTTCTTC,CSVTPGGRLYNEQFF
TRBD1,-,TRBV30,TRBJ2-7,TGTGCCTGGAGTACGGGACAGGGAAGGAACGAGCAGTACTTC,CAWSTGQGRNEQYF
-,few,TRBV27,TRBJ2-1,TGTGCCAGCAGTCCCGGGACCTTGGGAAATGAGCAGTTCTTC,CASSPGTLGNEQFF
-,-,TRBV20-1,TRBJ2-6,TGCAGTGCCCAACAGTTGCAAGGGGCCAACGTCCTGACTTTC,CSAQQLQGANVLTF
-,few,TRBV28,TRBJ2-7,TGTGCCAGCAGTTTGAGGAGGGGGCCGAGGTCCCGAGCGGGGAAATACGAGCAGTACTTC,CASSLRRGPRSRAGKYEQYF